The rows below give T cell receptor beta chains drawn from one sample of a study of shared clonotypes between healthy human individuals. The method was immunoSEQ multiplex PCR; TCRdb's version includes in-frame clones alone and lacks a portion of them. The sample shows roughly 2,500,000 clones, 80% to 95% of them seen only once. Input material: naive CD4+ T cells from PBMCs. The receptors come from a man younger than 35 in good health. Some clones in this sample may be carry-over from other donors' samples. Each CDR3 is given without its conserved first and last residue.

v_gene,CDR3aa
TRBV7-9,ASSASGLGAGETQY
TRBV6-1,ASSEFQEGNYGYT
TRBV28,ASSLIQINTEAF
TRBV6-1,ASTLPTDTQY
TRBV7-2,ASSYLTGNTDTQY
TRBV6-6,ASSYAEYNEQF
TRBV28,ASKPDREKLF
TRBV7-3,ASSLTGVASYNEQF
TRBV10-3,AINLGPEGGTDTQY
TRBV7-6,ASSATGSSYEQY
TRBV6-1,ASGSTGLSAF
TRBV11-2,ASSPTAGSSYNEQF
TRBV4-2,ASSQRDRPQPQH
TRBV28,ASSLRLAGDIEQF
TRBV6-6,ASSYIASTDTQY
TRBV28,ASSLSAQGGAEAF
TRBV28,ASSLPSGGGVRGSYT
TRBV2,ASRGYYEQY
TRBV19,ASSKGGVSYEQY
TRBV2,ASSENGARNGYT
TRBV29-1,SVGGRAVYEQY
TRBV5-1,ASSYDRSGAQY
TRBV28,ASSLGGLAGLTYEQY
TRBV28,ASSSNIDTRWEQY
TRBV6-1,ASNRLAGEYEQY
TRBV14,ASSQGVAGGSIYEQY
TRBV28,ASRKTGGWVYGYT
TRBV14,ASSPLGGPFYEQY
TRBV14,ASSKFDREGTYGYT
TRBV5-1,ASSSLASFYNEQF
TRBV9,ASSVQGTRSYNEQF
TRBV18,ASSAGDRVYNEQF
TRBV13,ASGDRSSGANVLT
TRBV9,ASSPSGGPSYNEQF
TRBV29-1,SALLAGGGEQY
TRBV5-5,ASSTSTGYSNQPQH
TRBV19,ASSIEPRGHYNEQF
TRBV19,ASKGEGTNSFGLEQY
TRBV11-2,ASSFSSPSYEQY
TRBV7-2,ASSPGGGLRNQPQH
TRBV6-6,ASRIDRDGTIY
TRBV18,ASSPRTGGRNTEAF
TRBV5-1,ASSLAPASGRRETQY
TRBV7-2,ASSLGGLTDTQY
TRBV6-1,ASSEIGPSYEQY
TRBV11-2,ASSFPPWREFHEQY
TRBV5-6,ASSLGVDQDEQF
TRBV5-1,ASSRQGDSYNEQF
TRBV28,ASSLLGPTNEKLF
TRBV7-9,ASSLMSRETQY
TRBV5-1,ASSFRIDYNEQF
TRBV6-5,ASSYSAGNGELF
TRBV15,ATSGRREGGNIQY
TRBV7-2,ASSPMDTQY